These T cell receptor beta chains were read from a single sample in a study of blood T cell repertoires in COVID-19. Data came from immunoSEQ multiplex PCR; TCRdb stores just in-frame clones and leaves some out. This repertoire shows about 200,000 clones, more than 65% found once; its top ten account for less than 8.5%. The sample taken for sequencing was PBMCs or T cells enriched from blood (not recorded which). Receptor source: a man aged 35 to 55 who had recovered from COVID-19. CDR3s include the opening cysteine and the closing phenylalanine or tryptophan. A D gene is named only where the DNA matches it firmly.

cdr3_aa: CASSEFSDNSPLHF
cdr3_length: 14
d_call: NA
j_call: TRBJ1-6
v_call: TRBV6-4

cdr3_aa: CASSLILNTGELFF
cdr3_length: 14
d_call: NA
j_call: TRBJ2-2
v_call: TRBV7-9

cdr3_aa: CASRRTGLGEQYF
cdr3_length: 13
d_call: TRBD1
j_call: TRBJ2-7
v_call: TRBV27

cdr3_aa: CASSPTGIQGAKETQYF
cdr3_length: 17
d_call: TRBD1
j_call: TRBJ2-5
v_call: TRBV18

cdr3_aa: CASSPVRGKAAKNIQYF
cdr3_length: 17
d_call: NA
j_call: TRBJ2-4
v_call: TRBV11-2

cdr3_aa: CASSLVGRSSSGSYEQYF
cdr3_length: 18
d_call: NA
j_call: TRBJ2-7
v_call: TRBV7-2

cdr3_aa: CASRQGNNSPLHF
cdr3_length: 13
d_call: TRBD1
j_call: TRBJ1-6
v_call: TRBV9

cdr3_aa: CAISKTGGSDEQFF
cdr3_length: 14
d_call: TRBD1
j_call: TRBJ2-1
v_call: TRBV10-3

cdr3_aa: CASRSDRAYEQYF
cdr3_length: 13
d_call: TRBD1
j_call: TRBJ2-7
v_call: TRBV5-4

cdr3_aa: CASSLAGTESEKLFF
cdr3_length: 15
d_call: TRBD1
j_call: TRBJ1-4
v_call: TRBV5-1

cdr3_aa: CASSKESSRQDEQYF
cdr3_length: 15
d_call: NA
j_call: TRBJ2-7
v_call: TRBV21-1

cdr3_aa: CAWALTRQWDYGYTF
cdr3_length: 15
d_call: NA
j_call: TRBJ1-2
v_call: TRBV30

cdr3_aa: CASSQEAGGISDEQFF
cdr3_length: 16
d_call: TRBD2
j_call: TRBJ2-1
v_call: TRBV4-2

cdr3_aa: CASGELTRGAFF
cdr3_length: 12
d_call: NA
j_call: TRBJ1-1
v_call: TRBV6-5

cdr3_aa: CASSILGSTEAFF
cdr3_length: 13
d_call: NA
j_call: TRBJ1-1
v_call: TRBV19

cdr3_aa: CASSLSGGYSGGPNSPLHF
cdr3_length: 19
d_call: NA
j_call: TRBJ1-6
v_call: TRBV5-1

cdr3_aa: CASTEQGRNTGELFF
cdr3_length: 15
d_call: NA
j_call: TRBJ2-2
v_call: TRBV2

cdr3_aa: CASSLDGGHGTEAFF
cdr3_length: 15
d_call: NA
j_call: TRBJ1-1
v_call: TRBV5-1

cdr3_aa: CASSSTGTEAFF
cdr3_length: 12
d_call: NA
j_call: TRBJ1-1
v_call: TRBV5-1

cdr3_aa: CASRGTGGSGYTF
cdr3_length: 13
d_call: TRBD1
j_call: TRBJ1-2
v_call: TRBV16

cdr3_aa: CASSPRTGLRAEAFF
cdr3_length: 15
d_call: TRBD1
j_call: TRBJ1-1
v_call: TRBV9

cdr3_aa: CASSYIPAGQLFF
cdr3_length: 13
d_call: NA
j_call: TRBJ1-4
v_call: TRBV6-5

cdr3_aa: CASSLGATTNEKLFF
cdr3_length: 15
d_call: NA
j_call: TRBJ1-4
v_call: TRBV5-1

cdr3_aa: CASSQRGPSTDTQYF
cdr3_length: 15
d_call: TRBD1
j_call: TRBJ2-3
v_call: TRBV4-3

cdr3_aa: CASSFERRYQPQHF
cdr3_length: 14
d_call: NA
j_call: TRBJ1-5
v_call: TRBV6-6

cdr3_aa: CASSLVAGTHQPQHF
cdr3_length: 15
d_call: NA
j_call: TRBJ1-5
v_call: TRBV7-2

cdr3_aa: CASSHQKGQGNYGYTF
cdr3_length: 16
d_call: TRBD1
j_call: TRBJ1-2
v_call: TRBV4-1

cdr3_aa: CASSLQQDEQFF
cdr3_length: 12
d_call: NA
j_call: TRBJ2-1
v_call: TRBV5-4

cdr3_aa: CASSLGGHTSTDTQYF
cdr3_length: 16
d_call: NA
j_call: TRBJ2-3
v_call: TRBV11-3

cdr3_aa: CASSLGQVLYGYTF
cdr3_length: 14
d_call: NA
j_call: TRBJ1-2
v_call: TRBV7-9

cdr3_aa: CASSPSRGPNQPQHF
cdr3_length: 15
d_call: NA
j_call: TRBJ1-5
v_call: TRBV7-2

cdr3_aa: CASSGTVRGSTDTQYF
cdr3_length: 16
d_call: NA
j_call: TRBJ2-3
v_call: TRBV27

cdr3_aa: CASSLGPGVVNYGYTF
cdr3_length: 16
d_call: NA
j_call: TRBJ1-2
v_call: TRBV5-4

cdr3_aa: CASSQVRTANTEAFF
cdr3_length: 15
d_call: NA
j_call: TRBJ1-1
v_call: TRBV4-1

cdr3_aa: CASSEEESRPLLAKNIQYF
cdr3_length: 19
d_call: NA
j_call: TRBJ2-4
v_call: TRBV6-1